These 14 T cell receptor beta chains originate from one sample sequenced in a study of blood T cell repertoires in COVID-19. TCRdb's table, derived via immunoSEQ multiplex PCR, lists solely in-frame clones and lacks some. The sample carries some 300,000 clones, about 87% recorded once. Sequenced material: peripheral blood. The source of these receptors is a man between 65 and 85 years old with acute or convalescent COVID-19.

This clone was observed a handful of times. The chain recombines TRBV7-2 with TRBJ2-5, with D perhaps matching TRBD1 (6 bases). CDR3 length: 14 amino acids. Trimming removed 2 bases from V and 5 bases from J, with 12 bases in between. Germline V gene lookup returns CDR1 SGHTA and CDR2 FQGNSA. The CDR3 region has the DNA TGTGCCAGCAGCTTATTAGGGGGTTACGAGACCCAGTACTTC. As protein: CASSLLGGYETQYF.

The J gene is TRBJ1-2, the V gene TRBV7-9; D gene uncertain. The V gene's germline CDR1 is SEHNR and CDR2 FQNEAQ (reference sequence). This CDR3 has 13 residues. Between the trimmed V and J ends, which lost 5 bases and 3 bases, there was a span of 10 bases. In DNA, the CDR3 is TGTGCCAGCAGCCCCGGGGTATACTATGGCTACACCTTC. As protein: CASSPGVYYGYTF. Drawing the rest from reference TRBV7-9 and TRBJ1-2, the complete variable domain is DTGVSQNPRHKITKRGQNVTFRCDPISEHNRLYWYRQTLGQGPEFLTYFQNEAQLEKSRLLSDRFSAERPKGSFSTLEIQRTEQGDSAMYLCASSPGVYYGYTFGSGTRLTVV.

The chain has TRBV15 and TRBJ2-1; D perhaps matches TRBD2 (7 bases). Trimming pared 1 base from V and 10 bases from J, leaving 17 bases between. The V gene's germline CDR1 is LNHNV and CDR2 YYDKDF (reference sequence). The CDR3 is made up of 15 amino acids. The CDR3 bases are TGTGCCACCAGCAGAGCAGAGTTAAGGGGGGGAGAGCAGTTCTTC. Translated: CATSRAELRGGEQFF.

This rearrangement joins TRBV30 to TRBJ2-3, with 10 bases lining up with TRBD2. Germline CDR1 and CDR2: GTSNPN and SVGIG (reference sequence). Germline trimming cut 1 base from V and 13 bases from J; bases unmatched to any gene: 5. CDR3 length: 12 amino acids. The CDR3 DNA is TGTGCCTGGAGTGGACTAGCGGGTCCTAAGTATTTT. Protein product: CAWSGLAGPKYF.

The table lists this clone with a count of one. This sequence joins TRBV6-6 and TRBJ1-5, with 7 nucleotides matching TRBD1. There are 14 residues in the CDR3. After removal of 2 bases from V and 4 bases from J, the junction contained 2 bases not matched to a gene. Germline V lookup: CDR1 MNHNY, CDR2 SVGAGI (reference sequence). The CDR3 is CASSYPGQNQPQHF. DNA for the CDR3: TGTGCCAGCAGTTACCCGGGACAGAATCAGCCCCAGCATTTT.

CDR3 bases: TGCGCCAGCAGCCTGGGACAGAAAGCAGATACGCAGTATTTT. It codes for CASSLGQKADTQYF. The chain links TRBV4-1 to TRBJ2-3; TRBD1 matches at 7 bases. This CDR3 has 14 residues. V dropped 4 bases and J dropped 4; count of bases not matched to a gene: 5. Germline CDR1 is MGHRA and CDR2 is YSYEKL.

The V call is TRBV12-3 or TRBV12-4, the J call TRBJ2-5; no definite D call. Between the trimmed V and J ends, which lost 6 bases and 2 bases, there was a span of 7 bases. The CDR3 spans 12 residues. The DNA for the CDR3 is TGTGCCAGCAGCAGGCATCAAGAGACCCAGTACTTC. It encodes CASSRHQETQYF.

V usage is TRBV5-1 and J usage is TRBJ1-5; 8 nucleotides line up with TRBD1. Germline trimming cut 0 bases from V and 2 bases from J; bases unmatched to any gene: 4. CDR1 is SGHRS and CDR2 is YFSETQ in the germline V gene. The CDR3 totals 16 residues. CDR3 amino acids: CASSLGTGNGNQPQHF. CDR3 nucleotide sequence: TGCGCCAGCAGCTTGGGGACAGGGAACGGCAATCAGCCCCAGCATTTT.

About this clone: This sequence may be a read error, since a much larger clone differs from it by one base. This sequence joins TRBV5-4 and TRBJ1-2; D is unclear. The CDR3 consists of 12 residues. Between the trimmed V and J ends, which lost 0 bases and 2 bases, there was a span of 2 bases. Germline CDR1 is SGHNT and CDR2 is YYREEE (reference sequence). The CDR3 spells CASSLANYGYTF. CDR3 nucleotides: TGTGCCAGCAGCTTGGCGAACTATGGCTACACCTTC.

The chain employs TRBV15 and TRBJ2-3; 9 bases agree with TRBD2. Per the germline V gene, CDR1 is LNHNV and CDR2 is YYDKDF (reference sequence). The CDR3 has 15 amino acids. Trimming at V came to 1 base and at J to 4 bases, leaving 3 bases not matched to a gene. The CDR3 region has the DNA TGTGCCACCAGCAGAGGGGGGACTAGCTCAGATACGCAGTATTTT. Translating gives CATSRGGTSSDTQYF. Complete variable domain (other parts from reference TRBV15 and TRBJ2-3): DAMVIQNPRYQVTQFGKPVTLSCSQTLNHNVMYWYQQKSSQAPKLLFHYYDKDFNNEADTPDNFQSRRPNTSFCFLDIRSPGLGDTAMYLCATSRGGTSSDTQYFGPGTRLTVL.

The genes are TRBV28 and TRBJ1-5; 9 nucleotides agree with TRBD1. This CDR3 is 18 amino acids long. V trimming: 9 bases; J trimming: 0 bases; junction bases outside the gene matches: 15. The germline V gene has CDR1 MDHEN and CDR2 SYDVKM. CDR3 protein: CASPPGTGTSYSNQPQHF. The DNA of the CDR3 is TGTGCCAGTCCTCCCGGGACAGGGACCTCCTATAGCAATCAGCCCCAGCATTTT.

V is TRBV7-9 and J is TRBJ1-2; 8 nucleotides align to TRBD1. There are 12 residues in the CDR3. Germline CDR1 SEHNR, CDR2 FQNEAQ (reference sequence). With V trimmed by 6 bases and J by 8 bases, 5 bases remained unmatched. The chain's CDR3 is CASSEDRVGYTF. The CDR3 nucleotides are TGTGCCAGCAGTGAGGACAGGGTCGGCTACACCTTC.

This chain joins TRBV7-2 and TRBJ1-3; TRBD1 agrees at 7 bases. CDR3 length: 19 amino acids. Germline V lookup: CDR1 SGHTA, CDR2 FQGNSA. J was trimmed by 4 bases and V by 5 bases; bases with no gene match: 20. The CDR3 spells CASSHPRINRGLVGNTIYF. The CDR3 bases are TGTGCCAGCAGCCACCCTAGGATCAACAGGGGTTTAGTCGGAAACACCATATATTTT. The full variable domain, in which reference TRBV7-2 and TRBJ1-3 provide the parts outside the CDR3, is GAGVSQSPSNKVTEKGKDVELRCDPISGHTALYWYRQSLGQGLEFLIYFQGNSAPDKSGLPSDRFSAERTGGSVSTLTIQRTQQEDSAVYLCASSHPRINRGLVGNTIYFGEGSWLTVV.

The V call is TRBV7-2, the J call TRBJ2-5, with TRBD2 as a possible D gene (6 bases). The germline gives CDR1 SGHTA, CDR2 FQGNSA. Deletions cut 5 bases from V and 9 bases from J, with 19 bases between. CDR3 length equals 14 residues. The CDR3 spells CASSPQRAEQAQYF. CDR3 bases: TGTGCCAGCAGCCCCCAGCGGGCGGAACAGGCCCAGTACTTC.